This entry concerns a single TCR beta chain. Its antigen is not identified. The method was immunoSEQ multiplex PCR; TCRdb's version includes in-frame clones alone and lacks a portion of them. The sample lists about 86,000 clones, more than 70% occurring once. These data originate in a study of T cell responses to AZD1222 COVID-19 vaccine. General study points: The peak T cell response came first, and repertoires were sampled only after it. Spike-specific TCR breadth and depth both grew after two AZD1222 doses. Unmutated regions of variants are reportedly targeted by nearly half of spike-specific TCRs. Clonal diversity was possibly underestimated, and the donors were mostly white British, with more females.

The V and J ends lost 1 base and 3 bases respectively, with 11 bases between them. Per germline, CDR1 KGHSH and CDR2 LQKENI. The CDR3 length is 15 residues. This rearrangement joins TRBV18 to TRBJ2-3; a weak D match, TRBD2 (6 bases). The TCR sequence derives from an adult in good health. The sequencing used peripheral blood, collected on day 0 of AZD1222 vaccination. CDR3 loop: CASSPRAGRTDTQYF. Written as DNA, the CDR3 is TGTGCCAGCTCACCACGGGCAGGGAGGACAGATACGCAGTATTTT.